Below, one T cell receptor (beta chain) is given with its context. Its specificity is unknown. Repertoires were generated with immunoSEQ multiplex PCR, while TCRdb's copy carries only in-frame clones and drops some. Here the sample spans more than 30,000 clones, approximately 84% being singletons. Time point indicated: week 47, end of study. Each dose delivered 300 ug of mutant IDH1 20-mer peptide subcutaneously with imiquimod. Scheduled for weeks 1, 3, 5, 7, 11, 15, 19 and 23, eight vaccinations were given to patients. Those who donated had recent WHO grade 3 or 4 IDH1-mutant, ATRX-lost astrocytomas. The data were obtained in a study of a mutant IDH1 vaccine in newly diagnosed glioma. Study information: Patients received vaccination from 4-6 weeks after radiotherapy alone, or with temozolomide cycles.

The V end lost 3 bases, the J end lost 1 base, and 17 bases lay between the germline ends. CDR1 and CDR2 from the germline V gene are SGHRS and YFSETQ. CDR3 length: 16 residues. Here the sequenced sample was PBMCs, taken from a glioma patient whose treatment included an IDH1 peptide vaccine. V gene TRBV5-1 combines with J gene TRBJ2-7; TRBD2 might be the D (6 bases). This clonotype was sampled from a man aged 25 to 40 with glioma. CDR3 bases: TGCGCCAGCAGCTATTTGGACTTGGGGAGGTCCTACGAGCAGTACTTC. Protein sequence: CASSYLDLGRSYEQYF.